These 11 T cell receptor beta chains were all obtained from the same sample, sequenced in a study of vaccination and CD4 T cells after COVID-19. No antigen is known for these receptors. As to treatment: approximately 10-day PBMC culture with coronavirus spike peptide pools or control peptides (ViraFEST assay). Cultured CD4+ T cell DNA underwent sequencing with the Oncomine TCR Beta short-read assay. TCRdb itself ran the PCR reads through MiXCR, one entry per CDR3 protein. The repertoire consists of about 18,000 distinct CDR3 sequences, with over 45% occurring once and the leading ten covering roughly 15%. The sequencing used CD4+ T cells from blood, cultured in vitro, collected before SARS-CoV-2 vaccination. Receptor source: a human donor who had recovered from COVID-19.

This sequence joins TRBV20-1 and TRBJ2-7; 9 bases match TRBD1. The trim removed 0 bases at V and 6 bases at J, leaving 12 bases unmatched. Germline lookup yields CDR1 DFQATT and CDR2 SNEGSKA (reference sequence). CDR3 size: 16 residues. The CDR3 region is CSARDPGTGFSSEQYF. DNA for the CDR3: TGCAGTGCTAGAGACCCCGGGACAGGGTTTAGCAGCGAGCAGTACTTC.

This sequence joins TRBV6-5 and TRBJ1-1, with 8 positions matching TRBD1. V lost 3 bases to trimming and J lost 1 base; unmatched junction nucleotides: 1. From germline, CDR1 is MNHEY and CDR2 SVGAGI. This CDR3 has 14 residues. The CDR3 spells CASSYGQGNTEAFF. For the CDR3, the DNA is TGTGCCAGCAGTTATGGACAGGGGAACACTGAAGCTTTCTTT.

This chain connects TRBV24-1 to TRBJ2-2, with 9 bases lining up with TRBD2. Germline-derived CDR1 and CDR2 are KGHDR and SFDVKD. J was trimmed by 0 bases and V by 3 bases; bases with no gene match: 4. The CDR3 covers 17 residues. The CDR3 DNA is TGTGCCACCAGTGATGTGGGCGGGAGGGCGAACACCGGGGAGCTGTTTTTT. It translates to CATSDVGGRANTGELFF.

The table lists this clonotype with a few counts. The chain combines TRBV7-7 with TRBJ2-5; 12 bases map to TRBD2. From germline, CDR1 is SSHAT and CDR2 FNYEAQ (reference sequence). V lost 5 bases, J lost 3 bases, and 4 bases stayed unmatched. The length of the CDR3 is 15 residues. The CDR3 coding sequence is TGTGCCAGCAGCCCGACTAGCGGGAGAGAAGAGACCCAGTACTTC. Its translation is CASSPTSGREETQYF. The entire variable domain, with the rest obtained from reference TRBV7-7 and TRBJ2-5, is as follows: GAGVSQSPRYKVTKRGQDVTLRCDPISSHATLYWYQQALGQGPEFLTYFNYEAQPDKSGLPSDRFSAERPEGSISTLTIQRTEQRDSAMYRCASSPTSGREETQYFGPGTRLLVL.

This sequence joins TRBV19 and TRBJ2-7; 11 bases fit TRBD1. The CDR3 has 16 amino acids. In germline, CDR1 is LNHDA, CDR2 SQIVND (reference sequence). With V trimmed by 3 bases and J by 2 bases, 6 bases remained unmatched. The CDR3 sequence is CASSIAGTGGTYEQYF. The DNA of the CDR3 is TGTGCCAGTAGTATCGCCGGGACAGGGGGGACCTACGAGCAGTACTTC.

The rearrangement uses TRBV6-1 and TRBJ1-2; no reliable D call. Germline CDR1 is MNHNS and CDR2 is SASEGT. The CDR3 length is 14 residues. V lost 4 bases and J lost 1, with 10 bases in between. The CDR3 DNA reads TGTGCCAGCAGTGCACGACCGAATAACTATGGCTACACCTTC. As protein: CASSARPNNYGYTF.

This chain's CDR3 is CASALVPSGQETQYF. The DNA for the CDR3 is TGTGCCAGCGCCCTGGTCCCTAGCGGACAAGAGACCCAGTACTTC. V is TRBV18 and J is TRBJ2-5; TRBD2 matches 7 bases. Germline values: CDR1 KGHSH, CDR2 LQKENI. Trimming took 8 bases from V and 2 from J; bases not matched to a gene: 11. The CDR3 is 15 residues long.

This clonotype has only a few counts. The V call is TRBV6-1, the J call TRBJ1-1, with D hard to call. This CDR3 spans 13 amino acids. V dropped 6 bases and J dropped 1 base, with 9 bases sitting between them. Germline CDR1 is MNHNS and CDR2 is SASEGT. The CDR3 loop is CASRGPRNTEAFF. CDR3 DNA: TGTGCCAGCAGAGGGCCACGGAACACTGAAGCTTTCTTT.

In DNA form, the CDR3 reads TGTGCCAGCAGTTGGACAGGGGCTGGCTACACCTTC. Its translation is CASSWTGAGYTF. The V gene is TRBV28, the J gene TRBJ1-2, with 9 nucleotides matching TRBD1. J lost 7 bases, V lost 4 bases, and 1 base had no gene match. The CDR3 extends over 12 amino acids. Germline-derived CDR1 and CDR2 are MDHEN and SYDVKM.

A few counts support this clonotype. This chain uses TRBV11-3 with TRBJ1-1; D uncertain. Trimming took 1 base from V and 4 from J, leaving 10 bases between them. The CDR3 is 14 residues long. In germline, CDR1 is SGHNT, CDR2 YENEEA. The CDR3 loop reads CASSLGLVGTEAFF. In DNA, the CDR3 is TGTGCCAGCAGCTTAGGTTTGGTGGGCACTGAAGCTTTCTTT.

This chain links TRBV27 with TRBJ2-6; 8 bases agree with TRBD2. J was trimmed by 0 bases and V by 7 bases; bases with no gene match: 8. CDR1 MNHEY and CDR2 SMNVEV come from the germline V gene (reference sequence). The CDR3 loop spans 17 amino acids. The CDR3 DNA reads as TGTGCCAGCACATGGGGGCGGGGGGTCTCTGGGGCCAACGTCCTGACTTTC. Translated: CASTWGRGVSGANVLTF.